This entry describes one T cell receptor beta chain. Naive CD8 cells lacked CD45RO, underwent positive selection for CCR7 and left out terminally differentiated effector memory CD45RA+ cells. This record belongs to a study of shared clonotypes between healthy human individuals. Replicate sorted-subset PCRs were loaded with 150 to 250 ng DNA, approximately 31,000 T cell genomes. TCRdb's table, derived via immunoSEQ multiplex PCR, lists solely in-frame clones and lacks some. The repertoire holds about 580,000 clones, with about 98% as singletons. Sequences were obtained from naive CD8+ T cells sorted from blood. The sequence was collected from a young man in good health.

CDR3 nucleotides: TGCGCCAGCAGCCCGAACGTCAATCAGCCCCAGCATTTT. It encodes CASSPNVNQPQHF. The genes are TRBV4-1 and TRBJ1-5; no reliable D call. Germline loops: CDR1 MGHRA, CDR2 YSYEKL. This CDR3 spans 13 amino acids. The V gene lost 4 bases and the J gene lost 3 bases, with 7 bases spanning the gap.